Listed below are T cell receptor beta chains from one sample, sequenced in a study of T cells after yellow fever vaccination. TCRdb recomputed calls from the 5' RACE reads with MiXCR, one row per CDR3 protein. The data contain 510,000 or so distinct CDR3 sequences, under 25% of them singletons. This sample comprised PBMCs, obtained 15 days after the yellow fever booster vaccination. These receptor sequences come from a man younger than 40 who received the YFV17D yellow fever vaccine. CDR3s include the opening cysteine and the closing phenylalanine or tryptophan. A D gene is named only where the DNA matches it firmly. Clone size is given for some rows only: seen once, a few or many times, or a class if the clone is expanded.

D	J	length	V	size	DNA	CDR3
-	TRBJ2-1	13	TRBV10-3	many	TGTGCCATCAGTGAGCGGGTCGGCAATGAGCAGTTCTTC	CAISERVGNEQFF
-	TRBJ1-1	13	TRBV12-3/TRBV12-4	-	TGTGCCAGCAGTTTATGGGGGGAAACTGAAGCTTTCTTT	CASSLWGETEAFF
TRBD2	TRBJ2-3	17	TRBV12-3/TRBV12-4	few	TGTGCCAGCAGTTTTCTTGGGACTAGCGATCTTATAGATACGCAGTATTTT	CASSFLGTSDLIDTQYF
-	TRBJ1-5	16	TRBV18	-	TGTGCCAGCTCACCGAGACCGACAGCTGGCAATCAGCCCCAGCATTTT	CASSPRPTAGNQPQHF
-	TRBJ2-3	14	TRBV9	few	TGTGCCAGCAGCGATGAGCGGCGCACAGATACGCAGTATTTT	CASSDERRTDTQYF
-	TRBJ1-5	16	TRBV15	-	TGTGCCACCAGCACCGGCCCCCCAGGGGTGGGCCAGCCCCAGCATTTT	CATSTGPPGVGQPQHF
-	TRBJ2-4	13	TRBV6-6	-	TGTGCCAGCAGTTATGAATGGGGCCACATTCAGTACTTC	CASSYEWGHIQYF
-	TRBJ2-7	16	TRBV4-3	-	TGCGCCAGCAGCCAAGATTATGGAAGGGTCCCCTACGAGCAGTACTTC	CASSQDYGRVPYEQYF
TRBD2	TRBJ2-3	16	TRBV5-1	-	TGCGCCAGCAGCCTGCCGGGACTAGCGCGCACAGATACGCAGTATTTT	CASSLPGLARTDTQYF
-	TRBJ2-3	13	TRBV6-1	few	TGTGCCAGCAAAAAGGGCGGCACAGATACGCAGTATTTT	CASKKGGTDTQYF
TRBD2	TRBJ2-1	15	TRBV20-1	-	TGCAGTGCTAGAGATCCAGCGGGAGTCGGGAATGAGCAGTTCTTC	CSARDPAGVGNEQFF
TRBD2	TRBJ2-2	18	TRBV6-9	few	TGTGCCACCGGTCGGGGGACTAGCGGGAGGGCAGGTGGCGGGGAGCTGTTTTTT	CATGRGTSGRAGGGELFF
-	TRBJ2-7	13	TRBV19	-	TGTGCCGCCCAGGATCAGTTGACCTACGAGCAGTACTTC	CAAQDQLTYEQYF
-	TRBJ2-1	12	TRBV12-3/TRBV12-4	-	TGTGCCAGCAGTTCTACGGGATTAGAGCAGTTCTTC	CASSSTGLEQFF
TRBD2	TRBJ2-3	14	TRBV10-2	-	TGCGCCACTGCCACTAGCGGGAGAGAGGATACGCAGTATTTT	CATATSGREDTQYF
-	TRBJ2-5	15	TRBV5-1	-	TGCGCCAGCAGCCAGGGACATTGGGATCAAGAGACCCAGTACTTC	CASSQGHWDQETQYF
-	TRBJ2-4	17	TRBV29-1	-	TGCAGCTCCCGCCCCATGGGAATAGCGGTAGCCAAAAACATTCAGTACTTC	CSSRPMGIAVAKNIQYF
-	TRBJ1-1	13	TRBV6-2/TRBV6-3	few	TGTGCCAGCCGCCCAAAATTGAACACTGAAGCTTTCTTT	CASRPKLNTEAFF
-	TRBJ2-1	14	TRBV12-3/TRBV12-4	few	TGTGCCAGCAGTGATGTCAGGGTTCGGAATGAGCAGTTCTTC	CASSDVRVRNEQFF
-	TRBJ1-1	13	TRBV6-1	few	TGTGCCAGCAACGGACAACGGAACACTGAAGCTTTCTTT	CASNGQRNTEAFF
-	TRBJ2-7	14	TRBV12-3/TRBV12-4	-	TGTGCCAGCAGTCTACGAGACAGCTCCTACGAGCAGTACTTC	CASSLRDSSYEQYF
-	TRBJ2-3	16	TRBV28	-	TGTGCCAGCAGTTTATGGGGTAGCGGATGGTCAGATACGCAGTATTTT	CASSLWGSGWSDTQYF
TRBD2	TRBJ2-3	16	TRBV7-2	few	TGTGCCAGCAGCTTAGCGGCGACTAGCGGCACAGATACGCAGTATTTT	CASSLAATSGTDTQYF
TRBD1	TRBJ1-2	13	TRBV3-1	few	TGTGCCAGCAGCAGCGACAGGGTCTATGGCTACACCTTC	CASSSDRVYGYTF
-	TRBJ2-1	10	TRBV20-1	many	TGCAGTGCTAGTTTCAATGAGCAGTTCTTC	CSASFNEQFF
TRBD2	TRBJ2-7	14	TRBV20-1	-	TGCAGTGCTACCGCGGCTAGCGGGGTCCACGAGCAGTACTTC	CSATAASGVHEQYF
TRBD2	TRBJ2-7	13	TRBV12-3/TRBV12-4	few	TGTGCCAGCAGTGCGGGAGACTCCTACGAGCAGTACTTC	CASSAGDSYEQYF
TRBD2	TRBJ2-7	14	TRBV5-6	-	TGTGCCAGCAGCTTGCCGGGAGGGGGGGAAGAGCAGTACTTC	CASSLPGGGEEQYF
TRBD2	TRBJ2-7	13	TRBV29-1	-	TGCAGCGTTAGCGGGAGGGCCTCGAACGAGCAGTACTTC	CSVSGRASNEQYF
-	TRBJ2-5	14	TRBV6-1	-	TGTGCCAGCAGTGCTACGGCCGGCCAAGAGACCCAGTACTTC	CASSATAGQETQYF
-	TRBJ2-1	15	TRBV4-3	-	TGCGCCAGCAGCCAATGGAGGGACCCCTACAATGAGCAGTTCTTC	CASSQWRDPYNEQFF
-	TRBJ1-1	12	TRBV9	-	TGTGCCAGCAGCGTAGTCGGATCCGAAGCTTTCTTT	CASSVVGSEAFF
TRBD2	TRBJ2-3	14	TRBV6-1	few	TGTGCCAGCAGAAGCGGGAGATGGACAGATACGCAGTATTTT	CASRSGRWTDTQYF
-	TRBJ1-1	12	TRBV12-3/TRBV12-4	-	TGTGCCAGCAGTTTCGAAGGCACTGAAGCTTTCTTT	CASSFEGTEAFF
-	TRBJ2-7	11	TRBV20-1	few	TGCAGTGCTAGACTGGCCTACGAGCAGTACTTC	CSARLAYEQYF
-	TRBJ2-3	13	TRBV27	-	TGTACCAGCAGTCTAGTGGGATTGGATACGCAGTATTTT	CTSSLVGLDTQYF
TRBD1	TRBJ2-3	14	TRBV7-9	-	TGTGCCAGCAGAGCGACAGGGGGGACAGATACGCAGAATTTT	CASRATGGTDTQNF
TRBD1	TRBJ2-7	14	TRBV6-5	many	TGTGCCAGCAGCCGGGACAGGGGGAAAGCCGAGCAGTACTTC	CASSRDRGKAEQYF
TRBD2	TRBJ2-7	16	TRBV9	few	TGTGCCAGCAGCGTCGGTTCGGGGCGGGAGGTCTACGAGCAGTACTTC	CASSVGSGREVYEQYF
-	TRBJ1-1	14	TRBV7-2	few	TGTGCCAGCAGACAGACACCGACGAACACTGAAGCTTTCTTT	CASRQTPTNTEAFF
TRBD2	TRBJ2-7	14	TRBV5-1	-	TGCGCCAGCAGCTTGGAGCGGGAGATCTACGAGCAGTACTTC	CASSLEREIYEQYF
-	TRBJ2-1	14	TRBV27	-	TGTGCCAGCAGTAAACTAGGGGAGTACAATGAGCAGTTCTTC	CASSKLGEYNEQFF
-	TRBJ2-1	14	TRBV28	few	TGTGCCAGCAGTTTATTGGGGGTATACAATGAGCAGTTCTTC	CASSLLGVYNEQFF
TRBD1	TRBJ1-2	14	TRBV24-1	-	TGTGCCACCAGTGACAGAACAGGGGGCGATGGCTACACCTTC	CATSDRTGGDGYTF
TRBD1	TRBJ2-7	16	TRBV5-5	few	TGTGCCAGCACCCCCCCGCGCCCACAGGGGCATTACGAGCAGTACTTC	CASTPPRPQGHYEQYF
-	TRBJ1-1	14	TRBV7-2	few	TGTGCCAGCAGCCCCGGGAGCTATAACACTGAAGCTTTCTTT	CASSPGSYNTEAFF
-	TRBJ1-1	14	TRBV20-1	-	TGCAGTGCTAGAACCCCAGGGAGAGGGGCTGAAGCTTTCTTT	CSARTPGRGAEAFF
-	TRBJ2-3	13	TRBV15	-	TGTGCCACCAGCAGAGGGACCACAGATACGCAGTATTTT	CATSRGTTDTQYF
-	TRBJ2-7	13	TRBV9	-	TGTGCCAGCAGCATTAAGGGAGACTACGAGCAGTACTTC	CASSIKGDYEQYF
-	TRBJ2-2	18	TRBV20-1	few	TGCAGTGCTAGAGGTGTCAGTCAGAGCGGAGGGGGCACCGGGGAGCTGTTTTTT	CSARGVSQSGGGTGELFF
TRBD1	TRBJ1-2	14	TRBV5-1	few	TGCGCCAGCAGCTTGTGGGACAGTTCCTATGGCTACACCTTC	CASSLWDSSYGYTF
TRBD1	TRBJ2-7	14	TRBV27	-	TGTGCCAGCAGAAGACAGGGGGGCCTTTTCGAGCAGTACTTC	CASRRQGGLFEQYF
TRBD1	TRBJ1-1	15	TRBV5-6	-	TGTGCCAGCAGCTCCCCCCGACAGGGAATGACTGAAGCTTTCTTT	CASSSPRQGMTEAFF
-	TRBJ2-7	16	TRBV7-2	-	TGTGCCAGCAGCTTAGAGTCCGGGCAGGGGTGGTACGAGCAGTACTTC	CASSLESGQGWYEQYF
-	TRBJ1-6	12	TRBV20-1	few	TGCAGTGCTATGGGCTTCAATTCACCCCTCCACTTT	CSAMGFNSPLHF
TRBD2	TRBJ2-3	16	TRBV7-2	few	TGTGCCAGCAGCTTAGGGGGACTACCTAGCACAGATACGCAGTATTTT	CASSLGGLPSTDTQYF
-	TRBJ2-1	16	TRBV14	few	TGTGCCAGCAGCCAACTAGGACTCACCGCCTACAATGAGCAGTTCTTC	CASSQLGLTAYNEQFF
TRBD1	TRBJ1-1	14	TRBV5-1	-	TGCGCCAGCAGCCTTCGGACAGGGGGCACTGAAGCTTTCTTT	CASSLRTGGTEAFF